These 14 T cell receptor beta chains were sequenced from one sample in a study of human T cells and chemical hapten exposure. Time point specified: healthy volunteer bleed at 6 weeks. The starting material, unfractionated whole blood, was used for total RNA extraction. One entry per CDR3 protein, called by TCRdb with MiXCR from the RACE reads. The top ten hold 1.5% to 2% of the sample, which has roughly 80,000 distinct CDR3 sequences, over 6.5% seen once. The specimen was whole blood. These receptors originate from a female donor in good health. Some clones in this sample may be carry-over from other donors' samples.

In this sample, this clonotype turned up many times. The CDR3 region has the DNA TGTGCCAGCAGTGCCCCGACTAGCGGGGGGGCCGGGGAGACCCAGTACTTC. Protein product: CASSAPTSGGAGETQYF. V usage is TRBV2 and J usage is TRBJ2-5; 14 nucleotides align to TRBD2. The CDR3 runs 17 residues. In germline, CDR1 is SNHLY, CDR2 FYNNEI. J lost 5 bases, V lost 4 bases, and 9 bases had no gene match.

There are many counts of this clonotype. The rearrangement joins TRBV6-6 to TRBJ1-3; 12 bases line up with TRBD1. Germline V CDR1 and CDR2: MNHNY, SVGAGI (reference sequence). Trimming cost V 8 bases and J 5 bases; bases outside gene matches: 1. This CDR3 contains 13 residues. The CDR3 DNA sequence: TGTGCCAGCGGGACAGGGGGCAGAAACACCATATATTTT. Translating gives CASGTGGRNTIYF.

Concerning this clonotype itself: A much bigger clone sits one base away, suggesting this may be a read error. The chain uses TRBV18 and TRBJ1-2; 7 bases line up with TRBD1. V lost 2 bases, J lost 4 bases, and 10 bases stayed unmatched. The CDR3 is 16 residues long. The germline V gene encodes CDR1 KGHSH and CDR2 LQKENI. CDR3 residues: CASSPTGQPLFYGYTF. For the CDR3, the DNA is TGTGCCAGCTCACCAACGGGACAGCCACTCTTCTATGGCTACACCTTC.

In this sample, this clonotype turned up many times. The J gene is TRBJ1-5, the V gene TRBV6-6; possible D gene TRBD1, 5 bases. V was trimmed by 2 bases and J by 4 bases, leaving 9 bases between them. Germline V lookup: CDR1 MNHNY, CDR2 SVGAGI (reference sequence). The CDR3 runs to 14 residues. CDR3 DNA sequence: TGTGCCAGCAGTTACGTCCAGGGTAATCAGCCCCAGCATTTT. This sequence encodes CASSYVQGNQPQHF.

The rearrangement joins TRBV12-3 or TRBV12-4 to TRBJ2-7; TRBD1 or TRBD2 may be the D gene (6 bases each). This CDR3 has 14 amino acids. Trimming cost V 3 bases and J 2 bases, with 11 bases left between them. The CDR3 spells CASSFDGGPYEQYF. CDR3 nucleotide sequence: TGTGCCAGCAGTTTTGACGGGGGCCCCTACGAGCAGTACTTC.

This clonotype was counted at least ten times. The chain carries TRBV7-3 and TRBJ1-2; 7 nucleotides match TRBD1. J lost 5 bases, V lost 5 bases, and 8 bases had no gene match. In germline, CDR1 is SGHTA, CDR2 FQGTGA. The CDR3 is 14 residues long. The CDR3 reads CASSQTGSKYGYTF. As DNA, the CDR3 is TGTGCCAGCAGCCAGACAGGGTCGAAGTATGGCTACACCTTC. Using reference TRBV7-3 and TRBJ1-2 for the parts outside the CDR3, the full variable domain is GAGVSQTPSNKVTEKGKYVELRCDPISGHTALYWYRQSLGQGPEFLIYFQGTGAADDSGLPNDRFFAVRPEGSVSTLKIQRTERGDSAVYLCASSQTGSKYGYTFGSGTRLTVV.

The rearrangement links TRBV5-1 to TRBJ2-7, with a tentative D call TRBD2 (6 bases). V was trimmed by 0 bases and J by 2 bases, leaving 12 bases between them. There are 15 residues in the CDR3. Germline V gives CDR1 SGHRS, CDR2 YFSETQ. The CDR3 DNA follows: TGCGCCAGCAGCTTGGTTCGAACGGGGGCCTACGAGCAGTACTTC. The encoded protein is CASSLVRTGAYEQYF.

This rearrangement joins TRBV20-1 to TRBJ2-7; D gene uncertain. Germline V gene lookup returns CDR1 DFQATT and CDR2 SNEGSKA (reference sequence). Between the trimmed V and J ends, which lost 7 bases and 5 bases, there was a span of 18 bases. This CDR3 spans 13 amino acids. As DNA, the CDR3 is TGCAGTGGCCGCCCGCGCTCCGAGCACGAGCAGTACTTC. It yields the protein CSGRPRSEHEQYF.

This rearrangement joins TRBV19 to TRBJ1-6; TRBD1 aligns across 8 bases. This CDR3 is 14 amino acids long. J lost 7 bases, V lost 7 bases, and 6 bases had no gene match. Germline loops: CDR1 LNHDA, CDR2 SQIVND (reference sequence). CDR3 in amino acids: CASTTTGENSPLHF. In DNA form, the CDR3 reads TGTGCCAGTACCACGACAGGGGAAAATTCACCCCTCCACTTT.

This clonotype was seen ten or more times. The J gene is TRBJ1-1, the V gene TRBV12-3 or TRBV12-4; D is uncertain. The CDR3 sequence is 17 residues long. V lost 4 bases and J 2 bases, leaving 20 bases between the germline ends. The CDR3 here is CASSSTRVDPKNTEAFF. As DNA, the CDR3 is TGTGCCAGCAGTTCTACACGGGTAGACCCTAAAAACACTGAAGCTTTCTTT.

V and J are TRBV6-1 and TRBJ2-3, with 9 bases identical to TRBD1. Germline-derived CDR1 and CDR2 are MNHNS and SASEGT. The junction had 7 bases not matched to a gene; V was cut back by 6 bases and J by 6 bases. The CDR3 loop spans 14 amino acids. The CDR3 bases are TGTGCCAGCAGCTGGACAGGGGAGGGGGATACGCAGTATTTT. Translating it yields CASSWTGEGDTQYF.

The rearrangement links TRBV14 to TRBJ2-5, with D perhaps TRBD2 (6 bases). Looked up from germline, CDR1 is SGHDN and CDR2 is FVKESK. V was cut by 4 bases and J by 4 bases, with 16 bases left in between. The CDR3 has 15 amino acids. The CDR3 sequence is CASSRRDRPLETQYF. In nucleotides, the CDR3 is TGTGCCAGCAGCCGGAGGGACCGCCCTTTAGAGACCCAGTACTTC.

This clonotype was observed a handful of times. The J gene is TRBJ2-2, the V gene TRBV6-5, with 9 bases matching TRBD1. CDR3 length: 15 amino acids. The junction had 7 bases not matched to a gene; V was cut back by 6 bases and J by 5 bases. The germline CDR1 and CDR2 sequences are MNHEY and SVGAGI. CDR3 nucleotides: TGTGCCAGCAGGCGGACCGGGACAGGGACCGGGGAGCTGTTTTTT. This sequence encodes CASRRTGTGTGELFF.

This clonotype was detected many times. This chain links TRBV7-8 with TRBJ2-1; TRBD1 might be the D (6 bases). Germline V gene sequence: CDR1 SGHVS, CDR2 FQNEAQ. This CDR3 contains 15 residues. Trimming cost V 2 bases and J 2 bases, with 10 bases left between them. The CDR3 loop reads CASSLRWDTYNEQFF. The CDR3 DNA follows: TGTGCCAGCAGCTTACGGTGGGACACCTACAATGAGCAGTTCTTC. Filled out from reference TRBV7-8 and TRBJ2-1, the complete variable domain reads GAGVSQSPRYKVAKRGQDVALRCDPISGHVSLFWYQQALGQGPEFLTYFQNEAQLDKSGLPSDRFFAERPEGSVSTLKIQRTQQEDSAVYLCASSLRWDTYNEQFFGPGTRLTVL.